This paragraph reports one T cell receptor beta chain. The DNA ends 3 residues before the CDR3 does, and the rest of the CDR3 is filled in from the germline J gene. Germline trimming cut 1 base from V and 4 bases from J; bases unmatched to any gene: 2. Germline V gene data show CDR1 as SGHTA and CDR2 as FQGNSA. This CDR3 has 15 residues. The entry originates in a study of T cells in women clearing cervical HPV infection. Clones were sequenced by immunoSEQ multiplex PCR, and TCRdb holds only the in-frame ones, with some missing. This specimen shows about 48,000 clones; the ten leading clones hold 1.5% to 2%.

The chain carries TRBV7-2 and TRBJ2-2, with 8 positions matching TRBD1. Sequencing used blood buffy coat. This receptor was taken from a woman aged 18 to 75 with a cervical HPV16 infection that either progressed to CIN3+ or cleared (not recorded which). CDR3 bases read: TGTGCCAGCAGCTTAGGCAGGGGGCTCACCGGGGAG. Translation: CASSLGRGLTGE. The full CDR3 protein reads CASSLGRGLTGELFF.